This T cell receptor beta chain was recovered during a study of blood T cell repertoires in COVID-19. In the study overall: Samples came from the United States, Italy and Spain, spanning acute and convalescent COVID-19.

In the source study's methods: Amplified reference gene primers provided the basis for estimating nucleated cell counts. Clones were sequenced by immunoSEQ multiplex PCR, and TCRdb holds only the in-frame ones, with some missing. That table furnishes V, J and clone size, whereas the DNA furnished D and trimming. The table includes 180,000 or so clones, approximately 86% detected once. The CDR3 spans 15 residues. The trim removed 7 bases at V and 1 base at J, leaving 2 bases unmatched. The germline V gene has CDR1 MNHEY and CDR2 SVGAGI. The chain has TRBV6-5 and TRBJ2-2, with 11 nucleotides matching TRBD1. Sequencing was performed on peripheral blood. This receptor was taken from a man aged 18-30 years with acute or convalescent COVID-19. CDR3 DNA sequence: TGTGCCAGCACCGGGACAGGGGGGAACACCGGGGAGCTGTTTTTT. It translates to CASTGTGGNTGELFF.